One and the same sample provided the 32 T cell receptor beta chains below, sequenced in a study of cytomegalovirus exposure and HLA in healthy donors. 13 Jbeta primers and 60 Vbeta primers were used for the PCR. TCRdb's table, derived via immunoSEQ multiplex PCR, lists solely in-frame clones and lacks some. The sample lists roughly 190,000 clones; around 86% were seen once. Sequences were obtained from PBMCs. These TCRs come from a woman between 18 and 30 years old in good health and CMV-seronegative.

This chain joins TRBV29-1 and TRBJ1-3; unclear D gene. The V and J ends lost 4 bases and 0 bases respectively, with 10 bases between them. This CDR3 is built from 14 residues. Germline V gives CDR1 SQVTM, CDR2 ANQGSEA. The CDR3 is CSVASDSSGNTIYF. DNA for the CDR3: TGCAGCGTTGCCAGCGATAGCTCTGGAAACACCATATATTTT.

The gene calls are TRBV27 and TRBJ2-7; 12 bases align to TRBD2. The V segment lost 6 bases and the J segment 4 bases; nucleotides outside the gene matches: 10. CDR1 MNHEY and CDR2 SMNVEV come from the germline V gene (reference sequence). The CDR3 spans 16 residues. CDR3 region: CASSNLAGGREYEQYF. The CDR3 DNA is TGTGCCAGCAGCAATCTAGCGGGAGGGCGAGAATACGAGCAGTACTTC.

The chain joins TRBV6-5 to TRBJ2-5; 8 positions match TRBD1. Germline V CDR1 and CDR2: MNHEY, SVGAGI. Germline trimming cut 4 bases from V and 2 bases from J; bases unmatched to any gene: 6. This CDR3 is built from 15 residues. CDR3 bases: TGTGCCAGCAGTTTCTGGACAGGGCTACAAGAGACCCAGTACTTC. Residues: CASSFWTGLQETQYF.

The V gene is TRBV7-6, the J gene TRBJ2-2; D might be TRBD2 (5 bases). CDR1 and CDR2 (germline): SGHVS, FNYEAQ. V gave up 1 base and J gave up 4 bases, with 10 bases separating them. This CDR3 contains 15 residues. CDR3 in DNA: TGTGCCAGCAGCTTAGTAGGAGAGGGCACCGGGGAGCTGTTTTTT. This sequence encodes CASSLVGEGTGELFF.

This rearrangement joins TRBV7-6 to TRBJ2-1; TRBD2 matches at 8 bases. V gave up 4 bases and J gave up 7 bases; unmatched junction bases: 3. This CDR3 comprises 13 residues. Germline V gene sequence: CDR1 SGHVS, CDR2 FNYEAQ. The CDR3 region is CASSSGTSNEQFF. DNA of the CDR3: TGTGCCAGCAGCTCCGGGACTAGTAATGAGCAGTTCTTC. The whole variable domain, remainder taken from reference TRBV7-6 and TRBJ2-1, is GAGVSQSPRYKVTKRGQDVALRCDPISGHVSLYWYRQALGQGPEFLTYFNYEAQQDKSGLPNDRFSAERPEGSISTLTIQRTEQRDSAMYRCASSSGTSNEQFFGPGTRLTVL.

The count of this clone is one. The CDR3 DNA reads TGTGCCAGCAGTTACGAGTCCGTAGCTAACTATGGCTACACCTTC. It specifies CASSYESVANYGYTF. The V and J genes are TRBV6-5 and TRBJ1-2, with D unresolved. The germline V gene has CDR1 MNHEY and CDR2 SVGAGI. The length of the CDR3 is 15 residues. Trimming removed 2 bases from V and 0 bases from J, with 10 bases in between.

The chain employs TRBV7-9 and TRBJ1-5, with D possibly being TRBD1 (6 bases). Trimming cost V 6 bases and J 0 bases, with 9 bases left between them. The CDR3 runs to 14 residues. CDR1 and CDR2 (germline): SEHNR, FQNEAQ (reference sequence). The CDR3 DNA is TGTGCCAGCAGTTGGACAGATAGCAATCAGCCCCAGCATTTT. Its protein is CASSWTDSNQPQHF.

The genes are TRBV6-1 and TRBJ2-1, with no clear D. The CDR3 is made up of 15 amino acids. The germline gives CDR1 MNHNS, CDR2 SASEGT. With 3 bases removed from V and 4 bases from J, the gap between germline ends came to 13 bases. Here the CDR3 reads CASSEVGGAYNEQFF. CDR3 coding DNA: TGTGCCAGCAGTGAGGTAGGCGGAGCATACAATGAGCAGTTCTTC.

V is TRBV13 and J is TRBJ2-1; TRBD2 aligns across 8 bases. Looked up from germline, CDR1 is PRHDT and CDR2 is FYEKMQ (reference sequence). V lost 3 bases and J lost 5; bases outside the gene matches: 15. The CDR3 covers 18 residues. The chain's CDR3 is CASSFRPPLAGLNNEQFF. Written as DNA, the CDR3 is TGTGCCAGCAGCTTTAGACCTCCCCTAGCGGGCTTAAACAATGAGCAGTTCTTC. The whole variable domain, remainder taken from reference TRBV13 and TRBJ2-1, is AAGVIQSPRHLIKEKRETATLKCYPIPRHDTVYWYQQGPGQDPQFLISFYEKMQSDKGSIPDRFSAQQFSDYHSELNMSSLELGDSALYFCASSFRPPLAGLNNEQFFGPGTRLTVL.

The chain is built from TRBV7-9 and TRBJ2-5, with D maybe TRBD2 (6 bases). Germline V gene sequence: CDR1 SEHNR, CDR2 FQNEAQ (reference sequence). This CDR3 region has 16 residues. V lost 9 bases and J lost 1, with 21 bases in between. The chain's CDR3 is CASFGTPVSSQETQYF. As DNA, the CDR3 is TGTGCCAGTTTCGGGACTCCTGTTAGTAGCCAAGAGACCCAGTACTTC.

The chain carries TRBV12-5 and TRBJ2-7; possible D gene TRBD1, 6 bases. The V gene's germline CDR1 is LGHNT and CDR2 FRNRAP. The CDR3 has 14 residues. V was pared by 3 bases and J by 0 bases, with 9 bases between. CDR3 DNA: TGTGCTAGTGGTTTTAGGGACATCTCCTACGAGCAGTACTTC. Translating gives CASGFRDISYEQYF.

In this sample, this clone turned up once. An end of the junction differs from the germline gene, which may be a read error. DNA for the CDR3: TGTTCCAGCAGCTTAGTAAAATACGAGCAGTACTTC. Translated, it gives CSSSLVKYEQYF. The chain links TRBV7-9 to TRBJ2-7; D remains ambiguous. The CDR3 totals 12 residues. Looked up from germline, CDR1 is SEHNR and CDR2 is FQNEAQ (reference sequence).

The sample holds a few counts of this clone. In DNA, the CDR3 is TGCAGCGTTGTGGGAACCGGGACAGGGATCTACGAGCAGTACTTC. Its protein product is CSVVGTGTGIYEQYF. This rearrangement joins TRBV29-1 to TRBJ2-7, with 9 bases aligning to TRBD1. CDR3 length: 15 amino acids. With V trimmed by 4 bases and J by 3 bases, 10 bases remained unmatched. CDR1 and CDR2 from the germline V gene are SQVTM and ANQGSEA.

The J gene is TRBJ2-1, the V gene TRBV27; TRBD2 agrees at 8 bases. This CDR3 region has 16 residues. V dropped 3 bases and J dropped 9; count of bases not matched to a gene: 13. Germline lookup yields CDR1 MNHEY and CDR2 SMNVEV (reference sequence). CDR3 amino acids: CASSFQVSASGFEQFF. The CDR3 DNA follows: TGTGCCAGCAGTTTTCAGGTTTCGGCTAGCGGGTTTGAGCAGTTCTTC.

This clone was seen a few times. The J gene is TRBJ2-2, the V gene TRBV5-1, with a weak D call TRBD1 (5 bases). The CDR3 is 15 residues long. Trimming took off 2 bases at V and 3 bases at J, with 11 bases between the two ends. The germline V gene encodes CDR1 SGHRS and CDR2 YFSETQ. The CDR3 loop is CASSFGHRDTGELFF. CDR3 nucleotides: TGCGCCAGCAGCTTCGGACACCGAGACACCGGGGAGCTGTTTTTT.

The V call is TRBV5-4, the J call TRBJ2-7; D is unclear. This CDR3 is built from 16 residues. CDR1 SGHNT and CDR2 YYREEE come from the germline V gene (reference sequence). Trimming left V 4 bases short and J 0 bases short, with 17 bases between. For the CDR3, the DNA is TGTGCCAGCAGCCCCACCGCGGCGGCTAGCTCCTACGAGCAGTACTTC. This codes for CASSPTAAASSYEQYF.

The CDR3 DNA is TGCGCCAGCAGCTTTGGGACAGAGGACAATGAGCAGTTCTTC. Its translation: CASSFGTEDNEQFF. The chain recombines TRBV5-1 with TRBJ2-1; TRBD1 matches at 7 bases. Germline values: CDR1 SGHRS, CDR2 YFSETQ. CDR3 size: 14 residues. V shed 2 bases, J shed 5 bases, and the junction held 4 bases outside the gene matches. Variable domain in full (rest from reference TRBV5-1 and TRBJ2-1): KAGVTQTPRYLIKTRGQQVTLSCSPISGHRSVSWYQQTPGQGLQFLFEYFSETQRNKGNFPGRFSGRQFSNSRSEMNVSTLELGDSALYLCASSFGTEDNEQFFGPGTRLTVL.

This clone came up once. J is TRBJ2-1 and V is TRBV5-3; 14 nucleotides agree with TRBD2. TRBV5-3 has ORF status, its function being uncertain. V trimming: 3 bases; J trimming: 2 bases; junction bases outside the gene matches: 4. The CDR3 consists of 17 residues. In DNA form, the CDR3 reads TGTGCCAGAAGCTCGGGGACTAGCGGGGGTACCTACAATGAGCAGTTCTTC. It specifies CARSSGTSGGTYNEQFF.

V usage is TRBV6-5 and J usage is TRBJ2-1; 7 bases map to TRBD1. The CDR3 totals 16 residues. With 0 bases clipped from V and 3 bases from J, the junction kept 5 bases outside the gene matches. Germline V gene data show CDR1 as MNHEY and CDR2 as SVGAGI. Here the CDR3 reads CASSYSGQEYYNEQFF. CDR3 coding DNA: TGTGCCAGCAGTTACTCAGGACAGGAGTACTACAATGAGCAGTTCTTC.

The rearrangement uses TRBV6-5 and TRBJ1-1, with D maybe TRBD1 (6 bases). The CDR3 has 15 residues. The germline V gene has CDR1 MNHEY and CDR2 SVGAGI. V was clipped by 2 bases and J by 4 bases, with 14 bases between them. CDR3 nucleotide sequence: TGTGCCAGCAGTTACGGGCAGGGGCCGGGCACTGAAGCTTTCTTT. Translating it yields CASSYGQGPGTEAFF.

This chain joins TRBV5-5 and TRBJ1-4; 9 bases align to TRBD1. This CDR3 has 16 amino acids. V was pared by 4 bases and J by 1 base, with 5 bases of the junction left unmatched. Germline V gene sequence: CDR1 SGHKS, CDR2 YYEKEE (reference sequence). In nucleotides, the CDR3 is TGTGCCAGCAGCAGGGGGACAGGGCTAACTAATGAAAAACTGTTTTTT. Translated: CASSRGTGLTNEKLFF.

The chain is built from TRBV28 and TRBJ2-6, with 10 bases lining up with TRBD1. The germline V gene encodes CDR1 MDHEN and CDR2 SYDVKM. V lost 6 bases to trimming and J lost 1 base; unmatched junction nucleotides: 9. The CDR3 extends over 18 amino acids. As DNA, the CDR3 is TGTGCCAGCAGCTACGGGACAGGGGCCGCTTCTGGGGCCAACGTCCTGACTTTC. Translating it yields CASSYGTGAASGANVLTF.

This chain connects TRBV5-8 to TRBJ1-2, with D hard to call. V was cut by 0 bases and J by 8 bases, with 17 bases left in between. This CDR3 spans 15 amino acids. Germline CDR1 and CDR2: SGHTS and YDEGEE. CDR3 DNA sequence: TGTGCCAGCAGCTTGGCCCAACACAGTGTGTTGGGCTACACCTTC. This encodes CASSLAQHSVLGYTF.

This clone occurred a few times. Written as DNA, the CDR3 is TGTGCCAGCAGTACTCTAGCGGGGGCCTGGGGGACGCAGTATTTT. It translates to CASSTLAGAWGTQYF. The chain links TRBV6-5 to TRBJ2-3, with 10 positions matching TRBD2. Germline V gene sequence: CDR1 MNHEY, CDR2 SVGAGI. This CDR3 is 15 amino acids long. V was pared by 5 bases and J by 9 bases, with 11 bases of the junction left unmatched.

The V and J genes are TRBV29-1 and TRBJ2-1; 7 bases fit TRBD1. Germline assignment: CDR1 SQVTM and CDR2 ANQGSEA. This CDR3 contains 16 residues. V gave up 1 base and J gave up 2 bases; unmatched junction bases: 8. CDR3 coding DNA: TGCAGCGTTGAAGTTCGACAGGGCAGGCCCTACAATGAGCAGTTCTTC. It yields the protein CSVEVRQGRPYNEQFF.

This rearrangement joins TRBV27 to TRBJ1-2, with a tentative D call TRBD1 (5 bases). The CDR3 has 14 residues. Between the trimmed V and J ends, which lost 2 bases and 4 bases, there was a span of 11 bases. Germline-derived CDR1 and CDR2 are MNHEY and SMNVEV (reference sequence). Written as DNA, the CDR3 is TGTGCCAGCAGTTTAGTCAGGGCTCCCTATGGCTACACCTTC. Its translation: CASSLVRAPYGYTF.

CDR3 region: CASTGDRVELHTGELFF. CDR3 DNA sequence: TGTGCCAGCACCGGGGACAGAGTTGAGCTTCACACCGGGGAGCTGTTTTTT. V gene TRBV27 combines with J gene TRBJ2-2; 7 bases are a match to TRBD1. This CDR3 is 17 amino acids long. Germline lookup yields CDR1 MNHEY and CDR2 SMNVEV (reference sequence). V trimming: 7 bases; J trimming: 3 bases; junction bases outside the gene matches: 14.

The rearrangement links TRBV29-1 to TRBJ2-2, with 7 nucleotides matching TRBD1. CDR3 size: 14 residues. The germline V gene has CDR1 SQVTM and CDR2 ANQGSEA. The V and J ends lost 5 bases and 2 bases, in that order; junction bases with no gene match: 5. The CDR3, as DNA: TGCAGCGTTCTAGGACAGGCTAACACCGGGGAGCTGTTTTTT. Translation gives CSVLGQANTGELFF.

This chain uses TRBV5-4 with TRBJ2-2, with TRBD1 matching 7 bases. V lost 4 bases to trimming and J lost 2 bases; unmatched junction nucleotides: 5. Germline loops: CDR1 SGHNT, CDR2 YYREEE (reference sequence). CDR3 length equals 15 residues. CDR3 bases: TGTGCCAGCAGCCCCCGGACAGGCAACACCGGGGAGCTGTTTTTT. Its translation is CASSPRTGNTGELFF.

The CDR3 region has the DNA TGTGCCTGGAGTGTTTGGCTGGGACAGGGGTTTTTTTCACCCCTCCACTTT. Translation gives CAWSVWLGQGFFSPLHF. V gene TRBV30 combines with J gene TRBJ1-6, with 10 bases that match TRBD1. The V gene end was trimmed by 0 bases and the J gene end by 9 bases; junction bases not matched to a gene: 11. The CDR3 runs 17 residues. Germline-derived CDR1 and CDR2 are GTSNPN and SVGIG (reference sequence).

This clone was observed a few times. V gene TRBV7-9 combines with J gene TRBJ2-3, with D maybe TRBD2 (5 bases). The ends were cut back, 1 base at V and 9 bases at J, with 11 bases in the middle. Germline CDR1 and CDR2: SEHNR and FQNEAQ (reference sequence). The CDR3 has 13 residues. CDR3 in amino acids: CASSLGQSGTQYF. CDR3 coding DNA: TGTGCCAGCAGCTTAGGTCAGAGCGGAACGCAGTATTTT.

This chain connects TRBV30 to TRBJ2-7; no firm D call. Germline-derived CDR1 and CDR2 are GTSNPN and SVGIG (reference sequence). The V end lost 7 bases, the J end lost 5 bases, and 12 bases lay between the germline ends. The CDR3 has 11 residues. The CDR3 sequence: CASTRHHEQYF. CDR3 in DNA: TGTGCCTCTACCAGGCACCACGAGCAGTACTTC.